Sequencing of this T cell receptor (beta chain) was carried out in a study of immune evolution from preneoplasia to lung adenocarcinoma. Broader study findings: Clonality was highest in normal lung, lower in later-stage lesions apparently. Normal lung had the highest top T cell clone frequencies.

V was clipped by 7 bases and J by 2 bases; unmatched bases: 6. Germline V gives CDR1 MNHEY, CDR2 SVGAGI. CDR3 length: 14 residues. Concerning this clone itself: Its antigen is as yet unknown.

Patient tissue came from resections in Japan or China, 2014–2017. After pathologic assessment, macro-dissection selected premalignant or tumor cells for extraction. Sequenced by immunoSEQ multiplex PCR; TCRdb stores in-frame clones only, minus some. The table records approximately 5,000 clones, approximately 83% of them present only once. The TCR comes from a person between 65 and 79 years old with lung adenocarcinoma. The chain employs TRBV6-5 and TRBJ2-3; 7 bases align to TRBD2. The sequenced sample consisted of FFPE atypical adenomatous hyperplasia tissue from the lung. Subset: atypical adenomatous hyperplasia (AAH), lung preneoplasia. The CDR3 loop reads CASNQAGLTDTQYF. For the CDR3, the DNA is TGTGCCAGCAATCAAGCGGGGCTCACAGATACGCAGTATTTT.